The T cell receptor beta chain under discussion was sequenced for a study of T-cell reconstitution after alpha-beta-depleted transplantation in children. General study results and limits: Recipient T cells and thymic progenitors that survived gave rise to the high TCRbeta diversity observed at day 60 in some patients. Several hundred expanded graft clones reportedly gave rise to the alpha-beta T cells present about two months after transplant. Most T-cell counts and diversity one year after the transplant came from T cells that were newly produced.

Unique molecular identifiers featured in how the TCRbeta library was prepared. TCRdb re-called the PCR reads with MiXCR, one entry per CDR3 protein. The sample gives about 830,000 distinct CDR3 sequences, 15% to 20% of which show up once; around 5% is in the top ten. Note on this clonotype: No antigen is known for it.

The length of the CDR3 is 16 residues. The V gene end was trimmed by 6 bases and the J gene end by 3 bases; junction bases not matched to a gene: 9. This TCR came from a male patient between 5 and 17 years old who had a stem cell transplant for acute lymphoblastic leukemia, so the T cells may come from the graft donor. The chain is built from TRBV12-3 or TRBV12-4 and TRBJ1-5, with 9 positions matching TRBD1. The sequences come from PBMCs, mostly from graft donor cells, collected 360 days after TCRalphabeta/CD19-depleted stem cell transplant. DNA for the CDR3: TGTGCCAGCAGCAAACAGGGGGCCCTGAACAATCAGCCCCAGCATTTT. This encodes CASSKQGALNNQPQHF.